This passage covers 13 T cell receptor beta chains from one sample sequenced in a study of T-cell reconstitution after alpha-beta-depleted transplantation in children. Construction of the TCRbeta library involved unique molecular identifiers. TCRdb recomputed calls from the PCR reads with MiXCR, one row per CDR3 protein. The table has about 200,000 distinct CDR3 sequences, approximately 15% seen once. Sequencing used PBMCs, mostly from graft donor cells, obtained 360 days after TCRalphabeta/CD19-depleted stem cell transplant. Every receptor here comes from a male patient between 2 and 15 years old who had a stem cell transplant for acute lymphoblastic leukemia, so the T cells may come from the graft donor.

This clonotype was counted ten times or more. The gene calls are TRBV7-2 and TRBJ2-5; TRBD2 might be the D (6 bases). Trimming took off 2 bases at V and 7 bases at J, with 14 bases between the two ends. The CDR3 totals 14 residues. Per the germline V gene, CDR1 is SGHTA and CDR2 is FQGNSA. This CDR3 is CASSLLEGSATQYF. Written as DNA, the CDR3 is TGTGCCAGCAGCTTACTGGAGGGCTCGGCGACCCAGTACTTC.

This chain uses TRBV7-8 with TRBJ2-5; possibly TRBD1 for D (5 bases). Trimming stripped 5 bases from V and 5 bases from J, with 15 bases between. This CDR3 is 14 amino acids long. Looked up from germline, CDR1 is SGHVS and CDR2 is FQNEAQ. CDR3 sequence (DNA): TGTGCCAGCAGCCCCCCAGGGCTATTCGAGACCCAGTACTTC. This sequence encodes CASSPPGLFETQYF.

This clonotype has just a few counts. The DNA is omitted, as the CDR3 cannot be located on it reliably, and the CDR3 follows TCRdb's listing. V gene TRBV7-9 combines with J gene TRBJ2-5; the table gives TRBD1 as D, unverified against the DNA. The CDR3 length is 15 residues, termini included. Looked up from germline, CDR1 is SEHNR and CDR2 is FQNEAQ (reference sequence). The CDR3 reads CASTSGAGVQETQYF.

This clonotype was counted only a few times. The chain couples TRBV29-1 to TRBJ2-2, with D unresolved. The CDR3 totals 13 residues. The germline gives CDR1 SQVTM, CDR2 ANQGSEA. Between the trimmed V and J ends, which lost 6 bases and 6 bases, there was a span of 14 bases. CDR3 protein: CSVEIAPAGELFF. In nucleotides, the CDR3 is TGCAGCGTCGAGATTGCCCCGGCCGGGGAGCTGTTTTTT.

This clonotype has only a few counts. The chain couples TRBV7-9 to TRBJ2-1; D may correspond to TRBD1 or TRBD2 (5 bases each). This CDR3 comprises 15 residues. Trimming pared 2 bases from V and 2 bases from J, leaving 10 bases between. Germline loops: CDR1 SEHNR, CDR2 FQNEAQ (reference sequence). This chain's CDR3 is CASSLRGEPYNEQFF. CDR3 sequence (DNA): TGTGCCAGCAGCTTAAGGGGAGAGCCCTACAATGAGCAGTTCTTC.

This clonotype was counted between two and nine times. The gene calls are TRBV3-1 and TRBJ2-3; D is uncertain. Germline CDR1 and CDR2: LGHDT and YNNKEL (reference sequence). This CDR3 region has 15 residues. V lost 0 bases and J lost 4, with 11 bases in between. The CDR3, as DNA: TGTGCCAGCAGCCAAGAAAGATTCTGGGCAGATACGCAGTATTTT. Translated: CASSQERFWADTQYF.

This clonotype was detected only a few times. J is TRBJ2-7 and V is TRBV20-1; D is perhaps TRBD2 (5 bases). This CDR3 spans 14 amino acids. Between the trimmed V and J ends, which lost 3 bases and 5 bases, there was a span of 17 bases. Germline V lookup: CDR1 DFQATT, CDR2 SNEGSKA (reference sequence). The chain's CDR3 is CSASRRAGRNEQYF. CDR3 DNA: TGCAGTGCTAGTCGTCGTGCTGGGAGAAACGAGCAGTACTTC.

The genes are TRBV5-1 and TRBJ2-5; TRBD1 might be the D (5 bases). The CDR3 spans 16 residues. Trimming removed 0 bases at V and 5 bases at J, with 17 bases between. Looked up from germline, CDR1 is SGHRS and CDR2 is YFSETQ. This CDR3 reads CASSLALRQGGETQYF. The DNA of the CDR3 is TGCGCCAGCAGCTTGGCATTACGGCAGGGTGGGGAGACCCAGTACTTC.

This clonotype was observed a few times. The V gene is TRBV5-1, the J gene TRBJ2-5; D may be TRBD2 (5 bases). Trimming removed 3 bases at V and 0 bases at J, with 9 bases between. Germline CDR1 reads SGHRS; CDR2 reads YFSETQ. The CDR3 extends over 14 amino acids. The CDR3 nucleotides read TGCGCCAGCAGCTACACTAGAAACCAAGAGACCCAGTACTTC. Protein sequence: CASSYTRNQETQYF. The full variable domain, completed using reference TRBV5-1 and TRBJ2-5, is KAGVTQTPRYLIKTRGQQVTLSCSPISGHRSVSWYQQTPGQGLQFLFEYFSETQRNKGNFPGRFSGRQFSNSRSEMNVSTLELGDSALYLCASSYTRNQETQYFGPGTRLLVL.

This clonotype has a handful of counts. The chain is built from TRBV20-1 and TRBJ1-2; possibly TRBD1 for D (5 bases). V lost 8 bases, J lost 4 bases, and 20 bases lay in between. The CDR3 is made up of 14 amino acids. Germline lookup yields CDR1 DFQATT and CDR2 SNEGSKA (reference sequence). The CDR3 DNA sequence: TGCAGTTCTGTTCGATACACAGGAGCCTATGGCTACACCTTC. Its translation is CSSVRYTGAYGYTF.

This clonotype appeared a few times. The chain is built from TRBV6-2 or TRBV6-3 and TRBJ2-7; D is uncertain. The V gene lost 4 bases and the J gene lost 7 bases, with 8 bases spanning the gap. The CDR3 consists of 11 residues. Per the germline V gene, CDR1 is MNHEY and CDR2 is SVGEGT. CDR3 in amino acids: CASSSVGEQYF. As DNA, the CDR3 is TGTGCCAGCAGTTCCGTGGGTGAGCAGTACTTC.

There are a few counts of this clonotype. J is TRBJ2-7 and V is TRBV3-1; no firm D call. The germline CDR1 and CDR2 sequences are LGHDT and YNNKEL (reference sequence). V was trimmed by 5 bases and J by 1 base, leaving 15 bases between them. The CDR3 has 15 amino acids. CDR3 in DNA: TGTGCCAGCAGCGATTCCCTCCCCGCGTCCTACGAGCAGTACTTC. It specifies CASSDSLPASYEQYF.

V gene TRBV27 combines with J gene TRBJ2-2; D is unclear. The CDR3 consists of 13 residues. V was pared by 6 bases and J by 6 bases, with 11 bases between. CDR1 and CDR2 (germline): MNHEY, SMNVEV (reference sequence). CDR3 region: CASSLTYSGELFF. The CDR3 bases are TGTGCCAGCAGCTTAACCTACTCCGGGGAGCTGTTTTTT.